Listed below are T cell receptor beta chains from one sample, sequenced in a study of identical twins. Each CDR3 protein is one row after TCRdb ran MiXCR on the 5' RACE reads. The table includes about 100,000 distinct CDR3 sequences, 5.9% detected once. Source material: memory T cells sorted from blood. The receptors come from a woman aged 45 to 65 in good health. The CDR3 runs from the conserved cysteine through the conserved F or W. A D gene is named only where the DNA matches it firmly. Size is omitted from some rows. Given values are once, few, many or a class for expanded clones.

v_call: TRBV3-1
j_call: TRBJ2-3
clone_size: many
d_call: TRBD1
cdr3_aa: CASSRTGGSTDTQYF
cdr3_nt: TGTGCCAGCAGCCGAACAGGGGGTAGCACAGATACGCAGTATTTT

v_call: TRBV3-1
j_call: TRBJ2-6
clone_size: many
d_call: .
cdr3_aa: CASSPGTTGSGANVLTF
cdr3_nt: TGTGCCAGCAGCCCCGGGACAACAGGTTCTGGGGCCAACGTCCTGACTTTC

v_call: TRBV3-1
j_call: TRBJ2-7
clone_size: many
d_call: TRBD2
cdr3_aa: CASSQGTSGRRNEQYF
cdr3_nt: TGTGCCAGCAGCCAAGGGACTAGCGGGAGGCGGAACGAGCAGTACTTC

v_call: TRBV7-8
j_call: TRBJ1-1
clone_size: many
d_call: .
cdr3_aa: CASSYHGGSGTEAFF
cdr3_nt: TGTGCCAGCAGCTACCACGGAGGGTCGGGCACTGAAGCTTTCTTT

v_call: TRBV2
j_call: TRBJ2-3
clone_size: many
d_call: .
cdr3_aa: CAGSAITDTQYF
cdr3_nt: TGTGCCGGCAGCGCCATCACAGATACGCAGTATTTT

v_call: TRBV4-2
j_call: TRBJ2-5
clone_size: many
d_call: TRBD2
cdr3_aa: CASSQESLAGVVETQYF
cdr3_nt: TGTGCCAGCAGCCAAGAATCACTAGCGGGAGTAGTGGAGACCCAGTACTTC

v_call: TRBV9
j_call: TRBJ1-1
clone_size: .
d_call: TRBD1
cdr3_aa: CASSPRGQMGTEAFF
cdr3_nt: TGTGCCAGCAGCCCCAGGGGGCAAATGGGGACTGAAGCTTTCTTT

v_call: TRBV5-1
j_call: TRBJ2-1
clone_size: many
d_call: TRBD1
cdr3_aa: CASSSSQGANSQFF
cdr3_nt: TGCGCCAGCAGCTCCTCTCAGGGGGCCAACTCGCAGTTCTTC

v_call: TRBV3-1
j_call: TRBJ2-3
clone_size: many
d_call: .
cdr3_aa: CASSYDRRGPTDTQYF
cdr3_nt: TGTGCCAGCAGCTATGATCGGAGAGGGCCCACAGATACGCAGTATTTT

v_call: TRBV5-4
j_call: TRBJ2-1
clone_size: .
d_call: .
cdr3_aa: CASSLAGLRNNEQFF
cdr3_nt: TGTGCCAGCAGCTTGGCGGGACTCCGTAACAATGAGCAGTTCTTC

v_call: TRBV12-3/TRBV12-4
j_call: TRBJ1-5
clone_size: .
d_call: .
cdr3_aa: CASSLGLGQPQHF
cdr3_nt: TGTGCCAGCAGTCTAGGACTGGGGCAGCCCCAGCATTTT

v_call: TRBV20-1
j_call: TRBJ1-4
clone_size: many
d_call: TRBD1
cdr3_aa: CSAAQHRGLSEKLFF
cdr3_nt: TGCAGTGCCGCACAACACAGGGGTCTAAGTGAAAAACTGTTTTTT

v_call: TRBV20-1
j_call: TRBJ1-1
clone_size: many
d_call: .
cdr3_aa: CSARGPGGDTEAFF
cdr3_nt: TGCAGTGCTAGGGGTCCTGGGGGGGACACTGAAGCTTTCTTT

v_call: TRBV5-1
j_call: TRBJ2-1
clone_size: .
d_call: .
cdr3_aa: CASSWAVGTNEQFF
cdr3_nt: TGCGCCAGCAGCTGGGCCGTCGGAACCAATGAGCAGTTCTTC

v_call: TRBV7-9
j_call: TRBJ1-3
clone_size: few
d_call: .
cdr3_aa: CASSLGSSSLGGNTIYF
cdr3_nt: TGTGCCAGCAGCTTAGGTTCCTCCAGTCTCGGTGGAAACACCATATATTTT

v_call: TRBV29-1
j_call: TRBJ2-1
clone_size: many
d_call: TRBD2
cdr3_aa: CGSGGSDIEQFF
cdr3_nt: TGCGGCTCTGGCGGGAGCGATATTGAGCAGTTCTTC

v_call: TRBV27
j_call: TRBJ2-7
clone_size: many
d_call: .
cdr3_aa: CASSPQGLTSYEQYF
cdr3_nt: TGTGCCAGCAGTCCGCAGGGGTTGACCTCCTACGAGCAGTACTTC